The source of this TCR beta chain is a study of CD8 T cells in Susac syndrome. Random hexamers primed reverse transcription of about 0.5 to 1 ug RNA. By means of immunoSEQ multiplex PCR, TCR beta CDR3 spanning 54 Vbeta and 13 Jbeta underwent amplification. One entry per CDR3 protein, called by TCRdb with MiXCR from the immunoSEQ multiplex PCR reads. The table has roughly 330,000 distinct CDR3 sequences, under 95% seen once. Germline values: CDR1 SNHLY, CDR2 FYNNEI. The CDR3 contains 13 residues. The V gene end was trimmed by 5 bases and the J gene end by 8 bases; junction bases not matched to a gene: 8.

Sequencing input: CD4+ T cells from PBMCs. The rearrangement links TRBV2 to TRBJ1-2; TRBD1 agrees at 7 bases. The receptor's source is a human donor with multiple sclerosis. The CDR3 sequence is CASSQGVSGGYTF. For the CDR3, the DNA is TGTGCCAGCAGTCAGGGGGTAAGCGGCGGCTACACCTTC.